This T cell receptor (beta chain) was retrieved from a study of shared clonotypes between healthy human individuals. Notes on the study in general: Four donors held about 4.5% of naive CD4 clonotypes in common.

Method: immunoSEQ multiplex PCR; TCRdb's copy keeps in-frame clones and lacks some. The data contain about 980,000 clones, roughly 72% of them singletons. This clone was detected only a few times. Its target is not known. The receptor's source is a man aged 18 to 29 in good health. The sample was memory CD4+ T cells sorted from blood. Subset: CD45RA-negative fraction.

The CDR3 bases are TGCAGCGGGTCGCAAAACAATGAGCAGTTCTTC. Protein: CSGSQNNEQFF. The chain combines TRBV29-1 with TRBJ2-1; no reliable D call. The V end lost 7 bases, the J end lost 5 bases, and 9 bases lay between the germline ends. Germline values: CDR1 SQVTM, CDR2 ANQGSEA. CDR3 length equals 11 residues.